This passage covers 29 T cell receptor beta chains from one sample sequenced in a study of shared clonotypes between healthy human individuals (dated by TCRdb to 2020 to 2022). Library generation was performed with the immunoSEQ multiplex PCR assay. The clones in this table, taken by TCRdb from immuneACCESS, are in-frame only. Not every clone is retained; where verified, under half of the shortfall comes from an unresolved V gene, and the cause of the rest is unknown. The table for this sample lists roughly 330,000 clones; about 74% of them were counted only once. The ten most abundant clones make up 10% to 13% of the sample. Sequencing was carried out using memory CD4+ T cells sorted from blood. The cell subset or site label on this specimen signifies: CD45RA-negative fraction. Receptors originate from a man aged 25-45 years in good health.

The rearrangement links TRBV4-1 to TRBJ2-2, with 7 positions matching TRBD2. Germline CDR1 reads MGHRA; CDR2 reads YSYEKL. J was trimmed by 3 bases and V by 1 base; bases with no gene match: 2. The CDR3 consists of 15 residues. The CDR3, as DNA: TGCGCCAGCAGCCAAGGCCTAGCGGACACCGGGGAGCTGTTTTTT. Translation: CASSQGLADTGELFF.

The chain joins TRBV6-5 to TRBJ2-5, with 8 bases aligning to TRBD1. Trimming removed 7 bases from V and 5 bases from J; junction bases left unmatched: 12. There are 15 residues in the CDR3. Germline assignment: CDR1 MNHEY and CDR2 SVGAGI. The DNA for the CDR3 is TGTGCCAGCACCCCAGGACAGGGCCAGACGGAGACCCAGTACTTC. Its translation: CASTPGQGQTETQYF.

This clone was detected a few times. The rearrangement joins TRBV7-2 to TRBJ2-5; 10 nucleotides align to TRBD2. The CDR3 has 18 residues. V gave up 2 bases and J gave up 3 bases; unmatched junction bases: 12. CDR1 and CDR2 from the germline V gene are SGHTA and FQGNSA. The CDR3: CASSLIPFRTSGEETQYF. The DNA for the CDR3 is TGTGCCAGCAGCTTAATCCCATTCCGGACTAGCGGAGAAGAGACCCAGTACTTC.

This clone came up a few times. J is TRBJ2-1 and V is TRBV28; 9 nucleotides agree with TRBD1. CDR3 length: 15 amino acids. CDR1 and CDR2 (germline): MDHEN, SYDVKM. The V segment lost 7 bases and the J segment 5 bases; nucleotides outside the gene matches: 9. CDR3 protein: CASMSWTGANNEQFF. In DNA form, the CDR3 reads TGTGCCAGCATGTCTTGGACAGGGGCAAACAATGAGCAGTTCTTC. Drawing the rest from reference TRBV28 and TRBJ2-1, the complete variable domain is DVKVTQSSRYLVKRTGEKVFLECVQDMDHENMFWYRQDPGLGLRLIYFSYDVKMKEKGDIPEGYSVSREKKERFSLILESASTNQTSMYLCASMSWTGANNEQFFGPGTRLTVL.

The chain has TRBV6-6 and TRBJ2-5; 8 nucleotides match TRBD2. V lost 6 bases and J lost 0; bases outside the gene matches: 9. The CDR3 sequence is 16 residues long. CDR1 is MNHNY, CDR2 SVGAGI, per germline (reference sequence). The CDR3 here is CASRYNPREDQETQYF. The CDR3, as DNA: TGTGCCAGCAGATATAACCCGCGGGAGGACCAAGAGACCCAGTACTTC.

V usage is TRBV6-1 and J usage is TRBJ1-5, with 9 bases aligning to TRBD1. V gave up 2 bases and J gave up 6 bases; unmatched junction bases: 8. The CDR3 spans 16 residues. The germline gives CDR1 MNHNS, CDR2 SASEGT. CDR3 residues: CASSEIWTGAVQPQHF. The DNA for the CDR3 is TGTGCCAGCAGTGAAATCTGGACAGGGGCTGTTCAGCCCCAGCATTTT.

Remarks on this clone: The sample has other DNA sequences that encode this CDR3 too. The chain carries TRBV19 and TRBJ2-7, with unresolved D. The CDR3 contains 13 residues. Germline CDR1 is LNHDA and CDR2 is SQIVND (reference sequence). The V and J ends lost 3 bases and 4 bases respectively, with 10 bases between them. CDR3 nucleotides: TGTGCCAGTAGTATCGGAACCAAGTACGAGCAGTACTTC. As protein: CASSIGTKYEQYF.

The J gene is TRBJ2-7, the V gene TRBV9; no firm D call. This CDR3 contains 16 residues. Germline V CDR1 and CDR2: SGDLS, YYNGEE. Trimming removed 0 bases from V and 0 bases from J, with 13 bases in between. CDR3 nucleotide sequence: TGTGCCAGCAGCGTAGCCTGGCGCACGAGCTCCTACGAGCAGTACTTC. Translated, it gives CASSVAWRTSSYEQYF.

V usage is TRBV5-4 and J usage is TRBJ2-1; 9 positions match TRBD2. The CDR3 runs to 15 residues. CDR1 and CDR2 from the germline V gene are SGHNT and YYREEE (reference sequence). Trimming cost V 7 bases and J 2 bases; bases outside gene matches: 7. CDR3 coding DNA: TGTGCCAGCCGACCGACTAGCGGTCCCTACAATGAGCAGTTCTTC. This sequence encodes CASRPTSGPYNEQFF.

This chain joins TRBV5-8 and TRBJ2-1; D gene ambiguous. CDR1 and CDR2 from the germline V gene are SGHTS and YDEGEE. V dropped 3 bases and J dropped 2 bases, with 6 bases sitting between them. CDR3 length equals 13 residues. Here the CDR3 DNA reads TGTGCCAGCAGCTCGTTGGCCTACAATGAGCAGTTCTTC. Translated: CASSSLAYNEQFF. Full variable domain (remainder filled in from reference TRBV5-8 and TRBJ2-1): EAGVTQSPTHLIKTRGQQATLRCSPISGHTSVYWYQQALGLGLQFLLWYDEGEERNRGNFPPRFSGRQFPNYSSELNVNALELEDSALYLCASSSLAYNEQFFGPGTRLTVL.

The CDR3 nucleotides are TGTGCCAGCAGTGGAGGCAGGGGCGCCCAAGAGACCCAGTACTTC. As protein: CASSGGRGAQETQYF. J is TRBJ2-5 and V is TRBV2, with D perhaps matching TRBD1 (6 bases). Germline assignment: CDR1 SNHLY and CDR2 FYNNEI. This CDR3 contains 15 residues. V lost 4 bases to trimming and J lost 1 base, with 13 bases between them.

The chain recombines TRBV15 with TRBJ1-1, with D unclear. Trimming cost V 1 base and J 1 base, with 10 bases left between them. Per the germline V gene, CDR1 is LNHNV and CDR2 is YYDKDF (reference sequence). The CDR3 covers 15 residues. CDR3 amino acids: CATSRVLGPNTEAFF. The CDR3 nucleotides read TGTGCCACCAGCAGAGTCCTAGGGCCGAACACTGAAGCTTTCTTT.

The chain carries TRBV7-9 and TRBJ2-6; possible D gene TRBD2, 5 bases. Germline-derived CDR1 and CDR2 are SEHNR and FQNEAQ (reference sequence). V dropped 8 bases and J dropped 1 base, with 9 bases sitting between them. CDR3 length equals 14 residues. CDR3: CASGAESGANVLTF. The CDR3, as DNA: TGTGCCAGCGGAGCGGAGTCTGGGGCCAACGTCCTGACTTTC.

The rearrangement uses TRBV28 and TRBJ1-1; 9 nucleotides align to TRBD1. The CDR3 runs to 15 residues. The germline V gene has CDR1 MDHEN and CDR2 SYDVKM. After removal of 1 base from V and 5 bases from J, the junction contained 5 bases not matched to a gene. CDR3 in DNA: TGTGCCAGCAGTTTATTGACAGGGGGGGGAACTGAAGCTTTCTTT. It codes for CASSLLTGGGTEAFF. The variable domain in full, with the rest retrieved from reference TRBV28 and TRBJ1-1, is DVKVTQSSRYLVKRTGEKVFLECVQDMDHENMFWYRQDPGLGLRLIYFSYDVKMKEKGDIPEGYSVSREKKERFSLILESASTNQTSMYLCASSLLTGGGTEAFFGQGTRLTVV.

The chain has TRBV18 and TRBJ1-1; 8 nucleotides align to TRBD1. J gave up 8 bases and V 2 bases, and 7 bases lay outside the gene matches. This CDR3 has 14 residues. Germline V gene data show CDR1 as KGHSH and CDR2 as LQKENI. The CDR3 reads CASSPNTGGGEAFF. CDR3 bases: TGTGCCAGCTCACCAAATACAGGGGGAGGCGAAGCTTTCTTT.

The chain has TRBV6-1 and TRBJ1-2; D might be TRBD1 (5 bases). V was clipped by 6 bases and J by 6 bases, with 20 bases between them. This CDR3 contains 15 residues. Germline CDR1 MNHNS, CDR2 SASEGT. CDR3 coding DNA: TGTGCCAGCAGCGACAAAAGGACGGGAGGGGATGGCTACACCTTC. As protein: CASSDKRTGGDGYTF.

V gene TRBV4-3 combines with J gene TRBJ2-7, with TRBD1 matching over 7 bases. This CDR3 contains 15 residues. V lost 1 base, J lost 2 bases, and 5 bases stayed unmatched. Germline V gene sequence: CDR1 LGHNA, CDR2 YSLEER. CDR3 in amino acids: CASSQGPGGPYEQYF. Here the CDR3 DNA reads TGCGCCAGCAGCCAAGGGCCAGGGGGACCCTACGAGCAGTACTTC.

The CDR3: CASSTSGRAGEQYF. The CDR3 DNA follows: TGTGCCAGCAGCACCAGCGGGAGGGCCGGCGAGCAGTACTTC. This chain links TRBV28 with TRBJ2-7; 10 bases map to TRBD2. Germline V gives CDR1 MDHEN, CDR2 SYDVKM. The CDR3 runs to 14 residues. V shed 6 bases, J shed 6 bases, and the junction held 8 bases outside the gene matches.

This clone showed up many times. V usage is TRBV5-4 and J usage is TRBJ2-3; no definite D call. V was shortened by 0 bases and J by 5 bases, with 13 bases between the two germline ends. The CDR3 has 15 residues. Germline CDR1 is SGHNT and CDR2 is YYREEE (reference sequence). The CDR3 DNA reads TGTGCCAGCAGCTTGGGCCCCTCCGGGCGAGATACGCAGTATTTT. It encodes CASSLGPSGRDTQYF.

The gene calls are TRBV25-1 and TRBJ2-2; 7 bases are a match to TRBD1. This CDR3 has 16 residues. V lost 4 bases, J lost 1 base, and 6 bases stayed unmatched. CDR1 and CDR2 from the germline V gene are MGHDK and SYGVNS. For the CDR3, the DNA is TGTGCCAGCAGTGGACGGACAGGCCTGAACACCGGGGAGCTGTTTTTT. Translating gives CASSGRTGLNTGELFF.

V and J are TRBV29-1 and TRBJ2-3; no clear D. Trimming removed 6 bases at V and 3 bases at J, with 13 bases between. Per germline, CDR1 SQVTM and CDR2 ANQGSEA. This CDR3 has 13 residues. The CDR3 spells CSVKPAATDTQYF. For the CDR3, the DNA is TGCAGCGTGAAACCTGCGGCGACAGATACGCAGTATTTT.

This chain links TRBV5-6 with TRBJ2-1; 9 bases line up with TRBD2. Unmatched junction bases numbered 7, after V lost 4 bases and J lost 5 bases. The CDR3 extends over 15 amino acids. Germline loops: CDR1 SGHDT, CDR2 YYEEEE. This chain's CDR3 is CASSLGLAPHNEQFF. The CDR3 DNA is TGTGCCAGCAGCCTAGGACTAGCGCCGCACAATGAGCAGTTCTTC.

The rearrangement links TRBV7-9 to TRBJ2-2; 7 nucleotides line up with TRBD2. The ends lost 5 bases at V and 0 bases at J; junction bases unmatched: 6. The CDR3 is 16 residues long. Germline CDR1 reads SEHNR; CDR2 reads FQNEAQ (reference sequence). In nucleotides, the CDR3 is TGTGCCAGCAGCCGATGGGAGGGATCGAACACCGGGGAGCTGTTTTTT. It encodes CASSRWEGSNTGELFF.

Details on this clone: The same CDR3 is also encoded by other DNA sequences in this sample. CDR3 protein: CASSPPGDQETQYF. In DNA form, the CDR3 reads TGTGCCAGCTCACCACCGGGCGACCAAGAGACCCAGTACTTC. V gene TRBV18 combines with J gene TRBJ2-5; D remains unclear. V shed 0 bases and J shed 0 bases, with 5 bases lying between them. Per the germline V gene, CDR1 is KGHSH and CDR2 is LQKENI. CDR3 length: 14 residues.

This clone showed up just once. The V gene is TRBV10-2, the J gene TRBJ1-2, with unresolved D. The germline V and J ends were trimmed by 7 bases and 4 bases, with 13 bases remaining between them. CDR3 length: 13 amino acids. Germline V gene lookup returns CDR1 WSHSY and CDR2 SAAADI. The CDR3 region has the DNA TGCGCCAGCATCCCCGACACGGGCTATGGCTACACCTTC. Translating it yields CASIPDTGYGYTF.

The chain combines TRBV6-1 with TRBJ1-3; D is uncertain. Looked up from germline, CDR1 is MNHNS and CDR2 is SASEGT. The CDR3 is 13 residues long. V lost 7 bases, J lost 8 bases, and 15 bases lay in between. CDR3 coding DNA: TGTGCCAGCACCCCCTCGGGTGCAGACACCATATATTTT. It codes for CASTPSGADTIYF.

This chain links TRBV2 with TRBJ2-3; possible D gene TRBD2, 6 bases. CDR1 SNHLY and CDR2 FYNNEI come from the germline V gene. V was shortened by 3 bases and J by 2 bases, with 9 bases between the two germline ends. The CDR3 has 14 amino acids. CDR3 coding DNA: TGTGCCAGCAGTGACGGGAGCCTCACAGATACGCAGTATTTT. Its protein is CASSDGSLTDTQYF.

With respect to this clone: The sample carries other DNA sequences with the same CDR3. The chain couples TRBV5-1 to TRBJ2-5; D remains unclear. The germline V gene has CDR1 SGHRS and CDR2 YFSETQ. Trimming shortened V by 4 bases and J by 2 bases, and 9 bases separated the two germline ends. The length of the CDR3 is 13 residues. The CDR3 spells CASSPGPQETQYF. The CDR3 nucleotides are TGCGCCAGCAGCCCTGGACCTCAAGAGACCCAGTACTTC.

This clone appeared a few times. CDR3 coding DNA: TGTGCCATCAGTCCGGGACAGGGGGCTTCACCCCTCCACTTT. It is translated as CAISPGQGASPLHF. The chain employs TRBV10-3 and TRBJ1-6, with 12 positions matching TRBD1. The V segment lost 5 bases and the J segment 9 bases; nucleotides outside the gene matches: 2. CDR1 and CDR2 (germline): ENHRY, SYGVKD. The CDR3 covers 14 residues.